This TCR beta chain was captured in a study of T cell responses to AZD1222 COVID-19 vaccine (TCRdb year 2021). About the study as a whole: TCR sequencing covered 230 to 250 trial participants: around 210 given two doses of AZD1222 and about 26 given two doses of MenACWY control vaccine. Trial participants were enrolled by age into subgroups of 18-55, 56-69 and 70-plus years, and about 150, 27 and 61 TCR-sequenced participants, respectively, were included in these subgroups.

CDR1 and CDR2 were assigned from the germline V gene as SGHTA and FQGNSA. From its cysteine to its phenylalanine, the CDR3 spans 15 amino acids. CDR3 DNA is the only sequence kept; it has 45 bases, read in frame from the first base. V gives up 1 base and J gives up 7 bases, and the segment between their germline ends measures 14 bases. The CDR3 regions of human TCRbeta chains were analyzed by immunosequencing. Per the original workflow: Repertoire TCRs were matched against a reference library of SARS-CoV-2-specific TCRs generated with the MIRA antigen-specificity platform. Breadth was defined as the fraction of unique TCRs that were SARS-CoV-2-associated, and depth was defined as the fraction of total T cells that were SARS-CoV-2-associated. Using the MIRA data, every spike-specific TCR was mapped to the spike region that the TCR reacted to and assigned to either a CD4 or a CD8 class. Log10-transformed breadth and depth values were compared by one-way ANOVA with Sidak's multiple comparisons tests. The clones in this table, taken by TCRdb from immuneACCESS, are in-frame only. Not every clone is retained; where verified, under half of the shortfall comes from an unresolved V gene, and the cause of the rest is unknown. V, J and clone size were drawn from that table, and D and trimming were deduced from the DNA. In all, the sample holds about 140,000 clones, and more than 70% of those were seen once. About 3.1% of the sample goes to the ten largest clones.

A remark on this clone: Its antigen has not been determined. No much larger clone is present one base from it, and per-base qualities are unavailable.

Sample time point, as interpreted from the label and publication: about 28 days (+/-7) after the second vaccine dose. AZD1222 recipients given second doses at about 4 weeks or at about 12 weeks were pooled, since spike-specific TCR depth and breadth were not found to differ between the two schedules. The vaccinee samples were drawn from two UK trials, COV001 and COV002, one of which was a single-blind randomized controlled phase 2/3 trial testing AZD1222 (ChAdOx1 nCoV-19) in healthy adults. For TCRbeta chain sequencing, PBMC samples from trial participants were taken at day 0 and at day 28 after the second dose. Here is what the overall study found, with its caveats: The 56-69-year group was small, and its depth increase did not reach significance, likely because of low power. Spike-specific TCR breadth and depth rose significantly after two AZD1222 doses compared with day 0 and with MenACWY recipients. CD4 TCRs associated with the vaccine covered the entire spike protein, and the dominant responses were in regions 160-218 and 743-854. Reportedly, almost half of the unique spike-specific TCRs recognized epitopes lying outside the regions that are mutated in the B.1.351 and B.1.1.7 variants. Only a handful of AZD1222 recipients were SARS-CoV-2 seropositive at baseline, limiting conclusions about previously exposed vaccinees. Because no day 14 peak-response samples were available, repertoires were characterized only after the peak T cell response. Participants were mostly white British, with more females than males. The authors suggested clonal diversity may have been underestimated.

This sequence originates from an adult who received the AZD1222 COVID-19 vaccine. The sequence is built from TRBV7-2 and TRBJ1-5, with a tentative D gene TRBD1 over 5 matching bases. This specimen consisted of peripheral blood, obtained 28 days after the second AZD1222 dose. The DNA is as follows: TGTGCCAGCAGCTTAGTAGAGGGGTCAGGGCAGCCCCAGCATTTT. Translated, this gives CASSLVEGSGQPQHF.